The 9 T cell receptor beta chains below come from one sample, sequenced in a study of OX40 agonist ivuxolimab in advanced cancers. TCRdb keeps only in-frame clones here, not all; method: immunoSEQ multiplex PCR. The sample contains tens of thousands of clones, 70% to 90% of which appear only once. Sequencing used CD4+ or CD8+ T cells sorted from blood, obtained in a trial of the OX40 agonist ivuxolimab. Source of these receptors: an adult with an advanced solid tumor such as melanoma, head and neck, liver or kidney cancer.

This clone was found a few times. The V call is TRBV28, the J call TRBJ2-2; 9 bases line up with TRBD1. The CDR3 is made up of 16 amino acids. The germline V gene encodes CDR1 MDHEN and CDR2 SYDVKM. The ends lost 6 bases at V and 6 bases at J; junction bases unmatched: 11. The CDR3 nucleotides read TGTGCCAGCAGCACCCTCGGGACAGGGCGGGCCGGGGAGCTGTTTTTT. As protein: CASSTLGTGRAGELFF.

The chain carries TRBV4-1 and TRBJ2-1, with 11 bases fitting TRBD1. V was pared by 1 base and J by 7 bases, with 3 bases of the junction left unmatched. The CDR3 sequence is 15 residues long. CDR1 is MGHRA and CDR2 is YSYEKL in the germline V gene. CDR3: CASSQGDRGMNEQFF. Here the CDR3 DNA reads TGCGCCAGCAGCCAAGGGGACAGGGGGATGAATGAGCAGTTCTTC.

The chain uses TRBV2 and TRBJ1-1, with TRBD1 matching 7 bases. Germline V gives CDR1 SNHLY, CDR2 FYNNEI. The J segment lost 10 bases and the V segment lost 7 bases, leaving 9 bases of the junction unmatched. CDR3 size: 12 residues. The CDR3 nucleotides read TGTGCCAGCAATGGACAGGAGGATAGAGCTTTCTTT. It yields the protein CASNGQEDRAFF.

This chain links TRBV7-2 with TRBJ2-2, with D maybe TRBD2 (5 bases). V was trimmed by 0 bases and J by 5 bases, leaving 10 bases between them. This CDR3 comprises 15 residues. From germline, CDR1 is SGHTA and CDR2 FQGNSA. The CDR3 protein is CASSLARVETGELFF. CDR3 sequence (DNA): TGTGCCAGCAGCTTAGCGCGGGTGGAGACCGGGGAGCTGTTTTTT.

The chain uses TRBV5-1 and TRBJ2-5; no definite D call. V lost 3 bases, J lost 5 bases, and 14 bases lay in between. From germline, CDR1 is SGHRS and CDR2 YFSETQ. This CDR3 comprises 14 residues. The CDR3 bases are TGCGCCAGCAGCTCTGGTTCCCAGGTTGAGACCCAGTACTTC. Translating it yields CASSSGSQVETQYF.

The chain joins TRBV4-1 to TRBJ1-2, with TRBD1 matching 7 bases. Germline V gene lookup returns CDR1 MGHRA and CDR2 YSYEKL. The junction had 15 bases not matched to a gene; V was cut back by 3 bases and J by 5 bases. The length of the CDR3 is 17 residues. CDR3 nucleotides: TGCGCCAGCAGCCACCTCACCCCCCTGGGGACAGCTTATGGCTACACCTTC. Translation: CASSHLTPLGTAYGYTF.

This sequence joins TRBV6-6 and TRBJ1-3; D perhaps matches TRBD1 (5 bases). In germline, CDR1 is MNHNY, CDR2 SVGAGI (reference sequence). The CDR3 covers 13 residues. Trimming cost V 10 bases and J 4 bases, with 14 bases left between them. CDR3 nucleotide sequence: TGTGCCAACCAGGGAGCGTTGGGAAACACCATATATTTT. Translating it yields CANQGALGNTIYF.

This chain links TRBV30 with TRBJ1-3; TRBD1 aligns across 10 bases. V dropped 0 bases and J dropped 2; count of bases not matched to a gene: 7. Germline V lookup: CDR1 GTSNPN, CDR2 SVGIG (reference sequence). CDR3 size: 17 residues. CDR3 protein: CAWSVRSGQGAGNTIYF. The CDR3, as DNA: TGTGCCTGGAGTGTACGAAGTGGACAGGGGGCTGGAAACACCATATATTTT.

The table lists this clone with a few counts. The DNA for the CDR3 is TGTGCCAGCAGCTTACCTACTAATGAAAAACTGTTTTTT. This translates into CASSLPTNEKLFF. V and J are TRBV7-2 and TRBJ1-4, with D unresolved. The CDR3 sequence is 13 residues long. The V end was cut by 2 bases, the J end by 2 bases, with 3 bases between. Germline-derived CDR1 and CDR2 are SGHTA and FQGNSA.